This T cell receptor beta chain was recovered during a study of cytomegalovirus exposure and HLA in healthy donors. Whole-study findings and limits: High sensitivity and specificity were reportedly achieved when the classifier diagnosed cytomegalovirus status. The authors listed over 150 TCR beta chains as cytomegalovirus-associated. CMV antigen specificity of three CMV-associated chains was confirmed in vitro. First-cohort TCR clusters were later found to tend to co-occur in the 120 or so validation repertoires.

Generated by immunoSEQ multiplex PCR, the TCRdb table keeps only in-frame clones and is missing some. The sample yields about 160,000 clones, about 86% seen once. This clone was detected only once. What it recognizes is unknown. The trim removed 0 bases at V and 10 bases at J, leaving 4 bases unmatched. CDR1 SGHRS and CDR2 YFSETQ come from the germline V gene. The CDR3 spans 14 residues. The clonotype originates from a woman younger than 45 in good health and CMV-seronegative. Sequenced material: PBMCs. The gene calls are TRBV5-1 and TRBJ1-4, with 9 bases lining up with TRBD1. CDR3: CASSLGQGDGKLFF. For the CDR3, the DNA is TGCGCCAGCAGCTTGGGACAGGGGGACGGAAAACTGTTTTTT.